Presented here are 10 T cell receptor beta chains from one specimen sequenced in a study of blood T cell repertoires in COVID-19. Profiled with immunoSEQ multiplex PCR; TCRdb holds only in-frame clones, not every one. The repertoire has about 48,000 clones, 86% of them found once; the top ten carry over 2.5%. Material: peripheral blood. Every receptor here comes from a woman older than 75 with acute or convalescent COVID-19.

This clone was seen a few times. The CDR3 DNA sequence: TGTGCCAGCAGCGACTCTAGCGGGGGGGCCGTTGAGACCCAGTACTTC. Its protein product is CASSDSSGGAVETQYF. The rearrangement joins TRBV11-3 to TRBJ2-5, with TRBD2 matching over 12 bases. Germline V lookup: CDR1 SGHNT, CDR2 YENEEA. CDR3 length equals 16 residues. The V segment lost 5 bases and the J segment 5 bases; nucleotides outside the gene matches: 9.

The gene calls are TRBV27 and TRBJ1-5; tentative D call: TRBD1 (5 bases). CDR1 and CDR2 (germline): MNHEY, SMNVEV (reference sequence). The CDR3 is 15 amino acids. Trimming took off 3 bases at V and 0 bases at J, with 9 bases between the two ends. The CDR3 here is CASSFGGGSNQPQHF. The CDR3 bases are TGTGCCAGCAGTTTCGGGGGGGGTAGCAATCAGCCCCAGCATTTT.

This sequence joins TRBV3-1 (or the pseudogene TRBV3-2) and TRBJ2-2; D unclear. The V and J ends lost 0 bases and 9 bases respectively, with 5 bases between them. The CDR3 contains 12 residues. Germline lookup yields CDR1 LGHDT and CDR2 YNNKEL (reference sequence). CDR3 bases: TGTGCCAGCAGCCAAGATGAGCGGGAGCTGTTTTTT. Protein product: CASSQDERELFF.

The chain uses TRBV9 and TRBJ2-1; D call uncertain. CDR3 length: 15 residues. Germline V gene lookup returns CDR1 SGDLS and CDR2 YYNGEE. V was trimmed by 0 bases and J by 3 bases, leaving 10 bases between them. The CDR3 DNA is TGTGCCAGCAGCGTAGGGGCCACTTACTACAATGAGCAGTTCTTC. It translates to CASSVGATYYNEQFF.

The rearrangement uses TRBV27 and TRBJ2-5; D uncertain. Looked up from germline, CDR1 is MNHEY and CDR2 is SMNVEV (reference sequence). There are 16 residues in the CDR3. Between the trimmed V and J ends, which lost 4 bases and 2 bases, there was a span of 17 bases. The CDR3 DNA is TGTGCCAGCAGTTCTTCCGGGTCAGTCCGACAAGAGACCCAGTACTTC. Its protein is CASSSSGSVRQETQYF.

J is TRBJ2-1 and V is TRBV27, with 10 bases that match TRBD2. Germline-derived CDR1 and CDR2 are MNHEY and SMNVEV (reference sequence). The trim removed 0 bases at V and 5 bases at J, leaving 4 bases unmatched. The CDR3 covers 16 residues. The CDR3 coding sequence is TGTGCCAGCAGTTTATCCCCTAGCGGGGGCAACAATGAGCAGTTCTTC. Translation: CASSLSPSGGNNEQFF.

The gene calls are TRBV5-1 and TRBJ1-4; 7 nucleotides align to TRBD1. The CDR3 is 16 residues long. V lost 3 bases and J lost 0; bases outside the gene matches: 5. The germline V gene has CDR1 SGHRS and CDR2 YFSETQ. The DNA of the CDR3 is TGCGCCAGCAGCTGGACAGGAGTTGCAACTAATGAAAAACTGTTTTTT. This gives the protein CASSWTGVATNEKLFF.

The chain is built from TRBV5-5 and TRBJ1-2, with D perhaps matching TRBD1 (5 bases). The CDR3 runs 16 residues. CDR1 is SGHKS, CDR2 YYEKEE, per germline (reference sequence). The germline V and J ends were trimmed by 3 bases and 5 bases, with 20 bases remaining between them. The CDR3 nucleotides read TGTGCCAGCAGCTCCGGCGGTCCGGGGGGAACTTATGGCTACACCTTC. This gives the protein CASSSGGPGGTYGYTF. Together with reference TRBV5-5 and TRBJ1-2, the CDR3 gives the full variable domain: DAGVTQSPTHLIKTRGQQVTLRCSPISGHKSVSWYQQVLGQGPQFIFQYYEKEERGRGNFPDRFSARQFPNYSSELNVNALLLGDSALYLCASSSGGPGGTYGYTFGSGTRLTVV.

The chain is built from TRBV19 and TRBJ2-7; the D gene is possibly TRBD2 (6 bases). CDR3 length: 16 residues. V gave up 4 bases and J gave up 6 bases, with 22 bases separating them. Germline assignment: CDR1 LNHDA and CDR2 SQIVND (reference sequence). The CDR3 sequence is CASSTGRQLSGGEQYF. In nucleotides, the CDR3 is TGTGCCAGTAGTACGGGACGCCAACTATCCGGGGGCGAGCAGTACTTC.

The V and J genes are TRBV19 and TRBJ1-6; 9 nucleotides align to TRBD1. CDR3 length: 15 amino acids. Germline V gene lookup returns CDR1 LNHDA and CDR2 SQIVND (reference sequence). The junction had 7 bases not matched to a gene; V was cut back by 6 bases and J by 7 bases. CDR3 nucleotide sequence: TGTGCCAGTAGCAGGACCGGGACAGGGAATTCACCCCTCCACTTT. Residues: CASSRTGTGNSPLHF.